The 27 T cell receptor beta chains below all came from one sample that was sequenced in a study of blood T cell repertoires in COVID-19. Clones were read by immunoSEQ multiplex PCR, and TCRdb kept only the in-frame ones, dropping some. Among fewer than 500,000 clones listed, approximately 90% were seen once. The sequenced material came from peripheral blood. All receptors derive from a man aged 18 to 35 with COVID-19, enrolled during active disease.

The V call is TRBV5-1, the J call TRBJ2-1; D possibly corresponds to TRBD2 (6 bases). The germline V gene has CDR1 SGHRS and CDR2 YFSETQ. Trimming removed 2 bases from V and 4 bases from J, with 13 bases in between. The CDR3 sequence is 15 residues long. This chain's CDR3 is CASSFSGTEYNEQFF. CDR3 DNA sequence: TGCGCCAGCAGCTTTAGCGGTACGGAGTACAATGAGCAGTTCTTC.

The chain carries TRBV29-1 and TRBJ2-7, with D perhaps TRBD2 (6 bases). Germline V lookup: CDR1 SQVTM, CDR2 ANQGSEA. The V gene lost 4 bases and the J gene lost 5 bases, with 12 bases spanning the gap. CDR3 size: 12 residues. This CDR3 is CSVGAGSDEQYF. The CDR3 coding sequence is TGCAGCGTTGGGGCGGGGTCCGACGAGCAGTACTTC.

The CDR3 sequence is CASSQDPRENAYEQYF. CDR3 DNA sequence: TGTGCCAGCAGCCAAGATCCGAGGGAGAACGCCTACGAGCAGTACTTC. The chain links TRBV3-1 (or the pseudogene TRBV3-2) to TRBJ2-7; weak D call: TRBD2 (5 bases). This CDR3 region has 16 residues. Germline-derived CDR1 and CDR2 are LGHDT and YNNKEL (reference sequence). Trimming took 0 bases from V and 2 from J, leaving 14 bases between them.

The rearrangement joins TRBV5-6 to TRBJ2-7, with D possibly being TRBD1 (5 bases). V lost 4 bases and J lost 3, with 8 bases in between. The germline V gene has CDR1 SGHDT and CDR2 YYEEEE. There are 12 residues in the CDR3. The CDR3 spells CASSAGYYEQYF. The CDR3 region has the DNA TGTGCCAGCAGCGCAGGGTACTACGAGCAGTACTTC.

The chain employs TRBV5-1 and TRBJ2-7; TRBD1 agrees at 7 bases. V lost 4 bases, J lost 5 bases, and 6 bases stayed unmatched. The CDR3 is made up of 13 amino acids. Germline CDR1 reads SGHRS; CDR2 reads YFSETQ. The CDR3 here is CASSPGQLNEQYF. CDR3 coding DNA: TGCGCCAGCAGCCCGGGACAGCTAAACGAGCAGTACTTC.

V is TRBV6-4 and J is TRBJ2-1, with 9 bases identical to TRBD2. The ends lost 3 bases at V and 8 bases at J; junction bases unmatched: 8. The CDR3 is 15 amino acids. Looked up from germline, CDR1 is MRHNA and CDR2 is SNTAGT. The CDR3 is CASSEGGGAYYEQFF. CDR3 DNA: TGTGCCAGCAGTGAGGGCGGGGGGGCCTATTATGAGCAGTTCTTC.

This clone was seen just once. The rearrangement links TRBV6-5 to TRBJ2-1; D possibly corresponds to TRBD1 (7 bases). The germline CDR1 and CDR2 sequences are MNHEY and SVGAGI. Trimming shortened V by 2 bases and J by 1 base, and 12 bases separated the two germline ends. CDR3 length equals 16 residues. CDR3 in DNA: TGTGCCAGCAGTTACGTGGCGGGACAGTCCTACAATGAGCAGTTCTTC. Protein sequence: CASSYVAGQSYNEQFF.

Written as DNA, the CDR3 is TGTGCCAGCAGCTTAAGGGGAGGCCAGGGTAGAAACACCATATATTTT. It yields the protein CASSLRGGQGRNTIYF. The chain couples TRBV7-9 to TRBJ1-3, with D maybe TRBD1 (5 bases). Looked up from germline, CDR1 is SEHNR and CDR2 is FQNEAQ (reference sequence). The CDR3 runs to 16 residues. V shed 2 bases and J shed 5 bases, with 16 bases lying between them.

V gene TRBV9 combines with J gene TRBJ2-1; TRBD2 agrees at 7 bases. CDR3 length equals 15 residues. The V gene's germline CDR1 is SGDLS and CDR2 YYNGEE. With V trimmed by 5 bases and J by 5 bases, 10 bases remained unmatched. The DNA of the CDR3 is TGTGCCAGCAGACTTGGGGCGAGCGGGAACAATGAGCAGTTCTTC. This gives the protein CASRLGASGNNEQFF.

The chain combines TRBV29-1 with TRBJ2-1; tentative D call: TRBD2 (6 bases). Germline CDR1 is SQVTM and CDR2 is ANQGSEA. The length of the CDR3 is 12 residues. With 6 bases removed from V and 9 bases from J, the gap between germline ends came to 15 bases. CDR3 sequence reads: CSVEDYQAEQFF. Here the CDR3 DNA reads TGCAGCGTCGAGGACTATCAAGCTGAGCAGTTCTTC.

The chain couples TRBV5-4 to TRBJ1-3; no definite D call. The germline CDR1 and CDR2 sequences are SGHNT and YYREEE (reference sequence). The V end lost 0 bases, the J end lost 0 bases, and 7 bases lay between the germline ends. This CDR3 is built from 15 residues. In DNA, the CDR3 is TGTGCCAGCAGCTTGGTGGGGAGCTCTGGAAACACCATATATTTT. Amino acid sequence: CASSLVGSSGNTIYF.

This clone was observed at least ten times. The chain carries TRBV19 and TRBJ1-5; the match to TRBD1 covers 7 bases. The J segment lost 11 bases and the V segment lost 5 bases, leaving 15 bases of the junction unmatched. This CDR3 comprises 15 residues. Germline V gene sequence: CDR1 LNHDA, CDR2 SQIVND (reference sequence). The CDR3 DNA follows: TGTGCCAGTAGTTCCGAGACAGGGACGTGGCGGACCCAGCATTTT. Protein product: CASSSETGTWRTQHF. Full variable domain (remainder filled in from reference TRBV19 and TRBJ1-5): DGGITQSPKYLFRKEGQNVTLSCEQNLNHDAMYWYRQDPGQGLRLIYYSQIVNDFQKGDIAEGYSVSREKKESFPLTVTSAQKNPTAFYLCASSSETGTWRTQHFGDGTRLSIL.

The chain carries TRBV9 and TRBJ2-3; 10 nucleotides match TRBD2. In germline, CDR1 is SGDLS, CDR2 YYNGEE. J was trimmed by 3 bases and V by 3 bases; bases with no gene match: 7. The CDR3 length is 16 residues. CDR3 region: CASSATLAGVTDTQYF. The CDR3 nucleotides read TGTGCCAGCAGCGCCACGCTAGCGGGAGTAACAGATACGCAGTATTTT.

This clone was observed a handful of times. This sequence joins TRBV30 and TRBJ1-1; 9 nucleotides line up with TRBD1. The CDR3 is 14 residues long. With V trimmed by 0 bases and J by 7 bases, 6 bases remained unmatched. Germline V gene lookup returns CDR1 GTSNPN and CDR2 SVGIG (reference sequence). CDR3 amino acids: CAWSVGDRDGEAFF. The CDR3 DNA reads TGTGCCTGGAGTGTCGGGGACAGGGACGGTGAAGCTTTCTTT.

V is TRBV2 and J is TRBJ2-2; a weak D match, TRBD2 (6 bases). This CDR3 has 17 amino acids. CDR1 SNHLY and CDR2 FYNNEI come from the germline V gene. V was shortened by 2 bases and J by 4 bases, with 17 bases between the two germline ends. The CDR3 protein is CASSETGREWGTGELFF. The CDR3 DNA is TGTGCCAGCAGTGAAACGGGCCGGGAGTGGGGCACCGGGGAGCTGTTTTTT. Combining the CDR3 with reference TRBV2 and TRBJ2-2 gives the whole variable domain EPEVTQTPSHQVTQMGQEVILRCVPISNHLYFYWYRQILGQKVEFLVSFYNNEISEKSEIFDDQFSVERPDGSNFTLKIRSTKLEDSAMYFCASSETGREWGTGELFFGEGSRLTVL.

V usage is TRBV28 and J usage is TRBJ2-3, with D tentatively TRBD1 (5 bases). V was clipped by 6 bases and J by 2 bases, with 9 bases between them. This CDR3 is 13 amino acids long. Per germline, CDR1 MDHEN and CDR2 SYDVKM. CDR3 loop: CASRGRYTDTQYF. The CDR3 DNA reads TGTGCCAGCAGGGGGCGTTACACAGATACGCAGTATTTT.

This clone was recorded a few times. This chain connects TRBV5-1 to TRBJ2-2, with TRBD2 matching over 12 bases. Trimming removed 5 bases from V and 6 bases from J; junction bases left unmatched: 2. CDR1 is SGHRS and CDR2 is YFSETQ in the germline V gene. The CDR3 runs to 14 residues. The chain's CDR3 is CASRLAGGPGELFF. The CDR3 DNA reads as TGCGCCAGCAGACTAGCGGGAGGACCCGGGGAGCTGTTTTTT.

The count of this clone is one. The V gene is TRBV6-5, the J gene TRBJ1-1, with 7 nucleotides matching TRBD1. The length of the CDR3 is 13 residues. Germline lookup yields CDR1 MNHEY and CDR2 SVGAGI. The trim removed 10 bases at V and 1 base at J, leaving 6 bases unmatched. CDR3 amino acids: CATYRQGNTEAFF. The CDR3, as DNA: TGTGCCACCTACCGACAGGGGAACACTGAAGCTTTCTTT.

The chain combines TRBV27 with TRBJ2-1; the match to TRBD2 covers 9 bases. The CDR3 has 17 amino acids. Germline lookup yields CDR1 MNHEY and CDR2 SMNVEV (reference sequence). V lost 0 bases and J lost 7; bases outside the gene matches: 10. CDR3 sequence: CASSLSPGSGGYNEQFF. CDR3 sequence (DNA): TGTGCCAGCAGTTTATCCCCGGGGAGCGGGGGGTATAATGAGCAGTTCTTC.

The genes are TRBV7-9 and TRBJ2-1; D possibly corresponds to TRBD1 (6 bases). Between the trimmed V and J ends, which lost 4 bases and 0 bases, there was a span of 13 bases. Germline-derived CDR1 and CDR2 are SEHNR and FQNEAQ (reference sequence). The CDR3 sequence is 16 residues long. The CDR3 bases are TGTGCCAGCAGCTCGGCCGGGACAAGCTCCTACAATGAGCAGTTCTTC. Its protein product is CASSSAGTSSYNEQFF.

V and J are TRBV6-5 and TRBJ1-4; the D is unclear. V shed 6 bases and J shed 8 bases, with 7 bases lying between them. The CDR3 extends over 11 amino acids. Germline assignment: CDR1 MNHEY and CDR2 SVGAGI. The CDR3 loop is CASRSGEKLFF. The DNA for the CDR3 is TGTGCCAGCAGGAGCGGGGAAAAACTGTTTTTT.

This clone appeared once. The chain has TRBV30 and TRBJ2-6, with 9 nucleotides matching TRBD1. The germline V gene encodes CDR1 GTSNPN and CDR2 SVGIG (reference sequence). The CDR3 covers 16 residues. After removal of 6 bases from V and 2 bases from J, the junction contained 8 bases not matched to a gene. The CDR3 spells CACRTGAIPGANVLTF. Here the CDR3 DNA reads TGTGCCTGTAGGACAGGGGCGATTCCTGGGGCCAACGTCCTGACTTTC.

The sample holds a few counts of this clone. The chain carries TRBV14 and TRBJ2-7, with a possible D match to TRBD1 (5 bases). The CDR3 spans 14 residues. From germline, CDR1 is SGHDN and CDR2 FVKESK. Trimming pared 2 bases from V and 3 bases from J, leaving 11 bases between. The CDR3 is CASSQFQGIYEQYF. CDR3 sequence (DNA): TGTGCCAGCAGCCAATTTCAGGGAATCTACGAGCAGTACTTC.

V is TRBV3-1 (or the pseudogene TRBV3-2) and J is TRBJ1-1; 9 bases match TRBD1. V trimming: 0 bases; J trimming: 11 bases; junction bases outside the gene matches: 7. This CDR3 spans 14 amino acids. Germline V gives CDR1 LGHDT, CDR2 YNNKEL (reference sequence). The CDR3 reads CASSQENRGREAFF. The CDR3 region has the DNA TGTGCCAGCAGCCAAGAGAACAGGGGGCGGGAGGCTTTCTTT.

The gene calls are TRBV7-2 and TRBJ2-1; 7 bases line up with TRBD2. The CDR3 length is 16 residues. After removal of 0 bases from V and 9 bases from J, the junction contained 11 bases not matched to a gene. CDR1 is SGHTA and CDR2 is FQGNSA in the germline V gene. The CDR3 DNA is TGTGCCAGCAGCTTAGCCGGGACTACCGGGACCATTGAGCAGTTCTTC. Its protein is CASSLAGTTGTIEQFF.

The chain couples TRBV19 to TRBJ2-3, with 7 bases matching TRBD1. The CDR3 loop spans 16 amino acids. CDR1 LNHDA and CDR2 SQIVND come from the germline V gene (reference sequence). The V gene end was trimmed by 6 bases and the J gene end by 1 base; junction bases not matched to a gene: 10. The CDR3 region is CASSLASGQGTDTQYF. The CDR3 nucleotides read TGTGCCAGTAGCTTAGCCTCCGGACAGGGCACAGATACGCAGTATTTT.

The rearrangement joins TRBV19 to TRBJ2-5; tentatively, D is TRBD2 (6 bases). The CDR3 length is 14 residues. The V end lost 7 bases, the J end lost 6 bases, and 18 bases lay between the germline ends. From germline, CDR1 is LNHDA and CDR2 SQIVND (reference sequence). CDR3 loop: CASNTGAGGKTQYF. CDR3 nucleotide sequence: TGTGCCAGTAACACGGGAGCGGGCGGAAAGACCCAGTACTTC.